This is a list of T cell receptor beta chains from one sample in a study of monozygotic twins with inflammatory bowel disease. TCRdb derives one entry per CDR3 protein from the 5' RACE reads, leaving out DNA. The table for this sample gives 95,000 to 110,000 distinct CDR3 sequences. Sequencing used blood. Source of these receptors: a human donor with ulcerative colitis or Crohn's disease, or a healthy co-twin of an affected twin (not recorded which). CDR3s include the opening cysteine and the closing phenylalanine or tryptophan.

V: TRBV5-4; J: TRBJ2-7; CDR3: CASTPSLPLREQYF
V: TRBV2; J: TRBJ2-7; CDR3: CASSDEGASSEQYF
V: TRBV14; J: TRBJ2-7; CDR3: CASSQPGTGTYEQYF
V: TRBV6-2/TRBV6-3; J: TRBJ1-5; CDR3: CASSTGRQPQHF
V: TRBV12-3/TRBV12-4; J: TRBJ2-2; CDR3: CASSPDRGPNTGELFF
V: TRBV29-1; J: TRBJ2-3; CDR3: CSVTAGGSHTQYF
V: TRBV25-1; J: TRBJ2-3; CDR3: CASSDLLAAGDTQYF
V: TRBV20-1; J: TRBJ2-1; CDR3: CSAREAASGGNEQFF
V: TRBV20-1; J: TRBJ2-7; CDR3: CSAKIAGAGEQYF
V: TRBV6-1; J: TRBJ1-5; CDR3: CASSRRQGADQPQHF
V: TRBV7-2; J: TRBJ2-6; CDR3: CASSLRTSGANVLTF
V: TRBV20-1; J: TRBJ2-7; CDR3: CSGTEGAGGGEEQYF
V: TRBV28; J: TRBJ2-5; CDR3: CASREGLQETQYF
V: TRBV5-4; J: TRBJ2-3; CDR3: CASSPGLTGTDTQYF
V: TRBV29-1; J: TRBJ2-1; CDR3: CSVDHGQGYNEQFF
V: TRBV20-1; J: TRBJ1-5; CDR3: CSAQNRLRGYSNQPQHF
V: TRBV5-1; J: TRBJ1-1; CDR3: CASSFQAINTEAFF
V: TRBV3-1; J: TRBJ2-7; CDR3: CASSQEVGPTAPYF
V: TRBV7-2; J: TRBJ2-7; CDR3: CASSQGGPYEQYF
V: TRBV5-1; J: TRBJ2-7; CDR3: CASRLLGQGGEQYF
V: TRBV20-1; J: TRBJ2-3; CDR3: CSARASGSRHTDTQYF
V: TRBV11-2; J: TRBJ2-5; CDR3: CASSLLGLEQETQYF
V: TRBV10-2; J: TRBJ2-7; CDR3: CASSGDSYEQYF
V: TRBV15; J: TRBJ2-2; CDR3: CATLVRGTGELFF
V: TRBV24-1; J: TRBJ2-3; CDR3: CATSDLGGSTDTQYF
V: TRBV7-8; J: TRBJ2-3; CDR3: CASSPQTGAFVDTQYF
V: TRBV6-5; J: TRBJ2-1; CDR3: CASSFGPQGYEQFF
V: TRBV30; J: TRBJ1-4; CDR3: CAWSVIYRGPRTRSGKLFF
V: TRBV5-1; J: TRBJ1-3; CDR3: CASSGTGNTIYF
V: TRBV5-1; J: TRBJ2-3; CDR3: CASSSGGEGPTDTQYF
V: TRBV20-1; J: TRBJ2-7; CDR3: CSAGPSGRLFEQYF
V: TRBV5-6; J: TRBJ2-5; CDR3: CASRDRGYQETQYF
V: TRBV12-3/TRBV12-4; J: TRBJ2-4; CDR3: CASSFWGGAKNIQYF
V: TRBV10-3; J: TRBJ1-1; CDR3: CAICEGRASTAFF
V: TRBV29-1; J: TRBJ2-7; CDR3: CSVARQGYEQYF
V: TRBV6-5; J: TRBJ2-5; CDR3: CASSYSSSGLAETQYF
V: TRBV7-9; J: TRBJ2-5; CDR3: CASSLSGLAVQETQYF
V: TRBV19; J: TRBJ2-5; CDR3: CASTGQDQETQYF
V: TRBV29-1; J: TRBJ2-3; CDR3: CSVAPTDTQYF
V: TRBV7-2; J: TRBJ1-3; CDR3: CASSRLPGNTIYF
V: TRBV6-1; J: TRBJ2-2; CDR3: CASTRFPDSSTGELFF
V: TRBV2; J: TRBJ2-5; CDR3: CASSRSETRQETQYF
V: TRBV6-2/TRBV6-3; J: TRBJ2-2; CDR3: CASTSERKRTRDTGELFF
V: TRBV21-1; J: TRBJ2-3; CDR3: CASSKRNRFRTDTQYF
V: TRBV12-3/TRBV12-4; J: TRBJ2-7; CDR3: CASRLGSPYEQYF
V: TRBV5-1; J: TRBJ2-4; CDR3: CASAPQRVGPGNIQYF
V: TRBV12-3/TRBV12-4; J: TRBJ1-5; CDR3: CASSLGQGNQPQHF
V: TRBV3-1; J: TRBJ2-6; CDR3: CASSLLRANVLTF
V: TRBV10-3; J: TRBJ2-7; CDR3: CAISDVRARSGEQYF
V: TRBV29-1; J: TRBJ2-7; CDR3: CSVEGGWSSYEQYF
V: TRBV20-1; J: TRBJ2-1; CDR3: CSNSRGVYNEQFF
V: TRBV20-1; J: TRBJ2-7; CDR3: CSARGNYEQYF
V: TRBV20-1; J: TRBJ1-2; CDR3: CSARGQGGGYTF
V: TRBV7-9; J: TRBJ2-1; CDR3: CASSLGLVSNNEQFF
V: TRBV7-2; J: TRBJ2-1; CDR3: CASSSPRGPKFF
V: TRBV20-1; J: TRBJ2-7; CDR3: CSARTTTGGNEQYF
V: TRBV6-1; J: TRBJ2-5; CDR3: CASSERRPRVVAQETQYF
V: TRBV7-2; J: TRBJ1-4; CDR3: CASSTQQGLSEKLFF
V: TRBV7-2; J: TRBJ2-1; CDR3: CASSYASGDLRNEQFF
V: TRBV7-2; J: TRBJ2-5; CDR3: CASSRGTTIQETQYF